This TCR beta chain was retrieved from a study of tumor-infiltrating lymphocytes in primary liver carcinoma. Notes on the study in general: The study found only about 8-24% of top clones in all five tumor regions.

From 20-30 mg of unsorted bulk tissue, DNA and RNA were co-extracted together. With a constant-region primer, TCR beta cDNA was made from 450 to 650 ng of total RNA. What produced the TCR beta libraries was three nested multiplex PCR rounds using slightly modified ARM-PCR. It was with TRBV1-TRBV30 forward primers and a C-beta reverse primer that the first two PCR rounds were run, at approximately 9 cycles each. TCRdb processed the multiplex PCR reads anew with MiXCR; each CDR3 protein has one entry. The table records 30,000 to 35,000 distinct CDR3 sequences, 76% of them present only once. This CDR3 region has 13 residues. Per germline, CDR1 SGHRS and CDR2 YFSETQ. This clonotype was found once. What it recognizes is unknown. One end of the junction is discordant with germline, which a read error may explain.

Sequencing used liver tumor tissue from sampling region 5. Subset reported: tumor region T5, tumor centre. The TCR was taken from a man aged 35 to 55 with primary liver carcinoma and hepatitis B virus infection. The rearrangement joins TRBV5-1 to TRBJ1-2; D uncertain. The CDR3 region is CASSSTNPIGCTF. The CDR3, as DNA: TGCGCAAGCAGTTCGACCAACCCTATCGGCTGCACCTTC. Supplemented by reference TRBV5-1 and TRBJ1-2, the full variable domain reads KAGVTQTPRYLIKTRGQQVTLSCSPISGHRSVSWYQQTPGQGLQFLFEYFSETQRNKGNFPGRFSGRQFSNSRSEMNVSTLELGDSALYLCASSSTNPIGCTFGSGTRLTVV.